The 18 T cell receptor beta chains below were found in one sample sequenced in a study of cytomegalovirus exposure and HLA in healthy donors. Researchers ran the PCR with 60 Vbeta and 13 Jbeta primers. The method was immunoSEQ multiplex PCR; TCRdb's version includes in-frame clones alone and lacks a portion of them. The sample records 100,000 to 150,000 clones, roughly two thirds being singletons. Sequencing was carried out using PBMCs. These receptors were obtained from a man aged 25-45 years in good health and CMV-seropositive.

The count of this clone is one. This CDR3 reads CATSRGGLAGEVGEQFF. For the CDR3, the DNA is TGTGCCACCAGCAGGGGGGGGCTAGCGGGAGAGGTTGGTGAGCAGTTCTTC. The gene calls are TRBV15 and TRBJ2-1; 10 bases are a match to TRBD2. The CDR3 spans 17 residues. The V gene's germline CDR1 is LNHNV and CDR2 YYDKDF (reference sequence). Trimming at V came to 3 bases and at J to 9 bases, leaving 14 bases not matched to a gene.

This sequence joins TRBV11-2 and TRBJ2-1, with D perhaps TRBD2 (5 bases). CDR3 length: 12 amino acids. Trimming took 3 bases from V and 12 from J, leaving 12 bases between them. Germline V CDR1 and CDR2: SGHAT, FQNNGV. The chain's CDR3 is CASSLQLGRQFF. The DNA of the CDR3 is TGTGCCAGCAGCTTGCAACTGGGGAGGCAGTTCTTC.

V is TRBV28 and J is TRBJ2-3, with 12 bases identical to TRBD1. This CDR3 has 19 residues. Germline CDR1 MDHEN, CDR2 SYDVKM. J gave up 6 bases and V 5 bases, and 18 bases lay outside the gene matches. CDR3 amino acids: CASSATGRLGTGGADTQYF. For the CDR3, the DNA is TGTGCCAGCAGTGCCACGGGACGTCTTGGGACAGGGGGCGCTGATACGCAGTATTTT.

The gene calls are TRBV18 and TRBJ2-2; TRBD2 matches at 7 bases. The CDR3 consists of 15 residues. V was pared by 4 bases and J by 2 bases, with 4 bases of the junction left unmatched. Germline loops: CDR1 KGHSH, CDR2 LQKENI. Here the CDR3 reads CASSRLAGNTGELFF. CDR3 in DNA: TGTGCCAGCTCACGACTAGCCGGTAACACCGGGGAGCTGTTTTTT.

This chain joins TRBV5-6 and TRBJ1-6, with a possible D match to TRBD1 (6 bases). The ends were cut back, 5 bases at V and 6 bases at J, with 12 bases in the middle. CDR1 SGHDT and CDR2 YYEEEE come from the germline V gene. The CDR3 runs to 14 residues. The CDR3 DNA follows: TGTGCCAGCAGAAGGACAGAAACTAATTCACCCCTCCACTTT. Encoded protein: CASRRTETNSPLHF.

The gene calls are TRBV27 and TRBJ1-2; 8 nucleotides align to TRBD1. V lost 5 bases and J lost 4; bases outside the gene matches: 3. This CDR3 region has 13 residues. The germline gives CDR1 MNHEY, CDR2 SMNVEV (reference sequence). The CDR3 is CASSTGTGYGYTF. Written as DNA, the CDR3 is TGTGCCAGCAGTACCGGGACAGGCTATGGCTACACCTTC.

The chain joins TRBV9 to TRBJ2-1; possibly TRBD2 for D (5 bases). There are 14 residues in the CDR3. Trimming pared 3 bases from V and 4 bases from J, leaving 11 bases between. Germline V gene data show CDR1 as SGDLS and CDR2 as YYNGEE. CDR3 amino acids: CASSAGGSYNEQFF. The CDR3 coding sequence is TGTGCCAGCAGCGCGGGCGGGTCGTACAATGAGCAGTTCTTC. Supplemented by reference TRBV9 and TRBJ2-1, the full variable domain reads DSGVTQTPKHLITATGQRVTLRCSPRSGDLSVYWYQQSLDQGLQFLIQYYNGEERAKGNILERFSAQQFPDLHSELNLSSLELGDSALYFCASSAGGSYNEQFFGPGTRLTVL.

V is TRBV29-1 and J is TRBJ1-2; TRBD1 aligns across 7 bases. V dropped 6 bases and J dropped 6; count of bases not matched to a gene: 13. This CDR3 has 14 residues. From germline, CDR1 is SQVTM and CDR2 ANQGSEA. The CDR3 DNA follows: TGCAGCGTCCTAGCACAGGGGAACCCTGATGGCTACACCTTC. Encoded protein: CSVLAQGNPDGYTF.

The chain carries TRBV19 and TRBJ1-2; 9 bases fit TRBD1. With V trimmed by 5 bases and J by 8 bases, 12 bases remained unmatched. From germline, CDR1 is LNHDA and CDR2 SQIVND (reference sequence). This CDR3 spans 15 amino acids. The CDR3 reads CASSDSGTGLSGYTF. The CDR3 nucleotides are TGTGCCAGTAGTGACTCCGGGACAGGGCTGTCGGGCTACACCTTC.

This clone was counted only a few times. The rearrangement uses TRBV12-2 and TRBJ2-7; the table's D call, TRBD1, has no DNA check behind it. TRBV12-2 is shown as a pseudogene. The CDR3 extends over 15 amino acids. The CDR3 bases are TGTGCAAGTCGCAAGGGACAGAAGAGGGCTCGCGAGCAGTACTTC. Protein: CASRKGQKRAREQYF.

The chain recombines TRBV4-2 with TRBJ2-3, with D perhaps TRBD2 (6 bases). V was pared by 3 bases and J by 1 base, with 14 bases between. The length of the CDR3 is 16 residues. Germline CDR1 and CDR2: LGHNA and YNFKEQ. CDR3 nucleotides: TGTGCCAGCAGCCAGGAATTAGCGGTTCGCACAGATACGCAGTATTTT. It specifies CASSQELAVRTDTQYF.

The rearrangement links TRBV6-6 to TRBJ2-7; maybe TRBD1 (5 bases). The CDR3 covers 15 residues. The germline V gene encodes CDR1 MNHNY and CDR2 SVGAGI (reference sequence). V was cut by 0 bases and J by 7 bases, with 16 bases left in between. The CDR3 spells CASSYSQAAPGEQYF. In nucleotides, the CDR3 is TGTGCCAGCAGTTACTCCCAAGCCGCGCCAGGGGAGCAGTACTTC.

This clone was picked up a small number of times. CDR3 protein: CASSEYLQGSSPLHF. The CDR3 DNA is TGTGCCAGCAGTGAATACCTACAGGGGAGTTCACCCCTCCACTTT. The rearrangement links TRBV6-1 to TRBJ1-6; 7 nucleotides line up with TRBD1. V lost 2 bases and J lost 9; bases outside the gene matches: 7. Germline assignment: CDR1 MNHNS and CDR2 SASEGT. The CDR3 covers 15 residues.

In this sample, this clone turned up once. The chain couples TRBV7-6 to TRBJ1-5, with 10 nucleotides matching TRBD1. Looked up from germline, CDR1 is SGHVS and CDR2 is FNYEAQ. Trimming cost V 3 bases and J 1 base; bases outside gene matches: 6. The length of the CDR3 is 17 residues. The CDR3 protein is CASSLRQGAKSNQPQHF. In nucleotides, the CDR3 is TGTGCCAGCAGCTTGAGACAGGGGGCTAAGAGCAATCAGCCCCAGCATTTT.

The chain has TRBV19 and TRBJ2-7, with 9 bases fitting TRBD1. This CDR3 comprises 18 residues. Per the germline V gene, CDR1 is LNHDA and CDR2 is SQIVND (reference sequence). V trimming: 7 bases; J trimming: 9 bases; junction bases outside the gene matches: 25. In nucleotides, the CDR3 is TGTGCCAGTATTATCCTACAGGGGGCGCCCCCGGCGATTATGTGGCAGTACTTC. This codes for CASIILQGAPPAIMWQYF.

The CDR3 is CASSPLHRTNYGYTF. CDR3 DNA: TGCGCCAGCAGTCCCCTACACAGGACGAACTATGGCTACACCTTC. V usage is TRBV4-1 and J usage is TRBJ1-2; a weak D match, TRBD1 (5 bases). CDR1 is MGHRA, CDR2 YSYEKL, per germline. CDR3 size: 15 residues. Trimming shortened V by 6 bases and J by 2 bases, and 16 bases separated the two germline ends.

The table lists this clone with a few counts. CDR3 nucleotides: TGTGCCAGCAGTGAAGGGGAGTATCAGCCCCAGCATTTT. This gives the protein CASSEGEYQPQHF. This sequence joins TRBV2 and TRBJ1-5; D is ambiguous. The germline CDR1 and CDR2 sequences are SNHLY and FYNNEI. The V gene lost 1 base and the J gene lost 5 bases, with 6 bases spanning the gap. This CDR3 contains 13 residues.

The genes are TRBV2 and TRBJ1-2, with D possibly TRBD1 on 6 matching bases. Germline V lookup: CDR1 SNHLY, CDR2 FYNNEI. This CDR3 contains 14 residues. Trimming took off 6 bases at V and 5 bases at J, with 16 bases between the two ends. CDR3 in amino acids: CASRHREGVYGYTF. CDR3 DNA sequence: TGTGCCAGCAGGCACAGGGAAGGGGTTTATGGCTACACCTTC. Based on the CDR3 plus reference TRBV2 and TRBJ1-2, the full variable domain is EPEVTQTPSHQVTQMGQEVILRCVPISNHLYFYWYRQILGQKVEFLVSFYNNEISEKSEIFDDQFSVERPDGSNFTLKIRSTKLEDSAMYFCASRHREGVYGYTFGSGTRLTVV.